This T cell receptor (beta chain) was retrieved from a study of blood T cell repertoires in COVID-19. Study-wide background: Samples taken during acute and convalescent COVID-19 were collected in the United States, Italy and Spain. PBMCs, B-cell-depleted T cells, or T cells were the source of the cDNA or gDNA that made up the material.

Methods used by the authors: Amplification from reference gene primers served as the basis for estimated nucleated cell counts. The data were produced by immunoSEQ multiplex PCR, yet TCRdb's version contains in-frame clones alone and is incomplete. Clone size and the V and J calls come from that table; the DNA yielded D and trimming. The table includes 450,000 to 500,000 clones, approximately 85% detected once. V was pared by 1 base and J by 6 bases, with 18 bases between. The germline V gene has CDR1 MNHNS and CDR2 SASEGT. The length of the CDR3 is 16 residues. The sequenced sample consisted of peripheral blood. The V and J genes are TRBV6-1 and TRBJ2-5, with a weak D call TRBD1 (5 bases). This clonotype was sampled from a human donor in a cohort sampled during active COVID-19. The CDR3 nucleotides read TGTGCCAGCAGTGAAGGGGCTTGGCAGGGTAAAAAGACCCAGTACTTC. This codes for CASSEGAWQGKKTQYF.